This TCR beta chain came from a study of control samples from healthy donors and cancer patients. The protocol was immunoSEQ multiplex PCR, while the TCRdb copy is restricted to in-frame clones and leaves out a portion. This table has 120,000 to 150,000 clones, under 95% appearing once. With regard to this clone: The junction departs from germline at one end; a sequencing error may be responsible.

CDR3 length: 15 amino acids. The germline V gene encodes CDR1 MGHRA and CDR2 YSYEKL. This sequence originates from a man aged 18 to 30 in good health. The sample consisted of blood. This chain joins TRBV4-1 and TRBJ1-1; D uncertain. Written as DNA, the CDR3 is TGCGCTAGCAGCCAGACGGAAACCATGAACACTGAAGCTTTCTTT. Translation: CASSQTETMNTEAFF.